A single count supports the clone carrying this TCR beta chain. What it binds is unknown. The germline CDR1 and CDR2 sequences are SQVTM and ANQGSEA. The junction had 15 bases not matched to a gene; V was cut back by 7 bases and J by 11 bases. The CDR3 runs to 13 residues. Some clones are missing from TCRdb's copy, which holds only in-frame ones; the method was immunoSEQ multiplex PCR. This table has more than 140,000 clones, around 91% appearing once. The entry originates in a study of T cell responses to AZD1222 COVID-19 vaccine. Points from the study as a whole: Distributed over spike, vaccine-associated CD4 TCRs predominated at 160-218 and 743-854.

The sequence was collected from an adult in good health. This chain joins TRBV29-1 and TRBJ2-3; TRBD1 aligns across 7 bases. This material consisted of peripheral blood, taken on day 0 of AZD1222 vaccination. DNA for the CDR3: TGCAGCGCAACCCCTGGGGGACAGAACTTGCAGTATTTT. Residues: CSATPGGQNLQYF.